This is a list of T cell receptor beta chains from one sample in a study of blood T cell repertoires in COVID-19. Some clones are missing from TCRdb's copy, which holds only in-frame ones; the method was immunoSEQ multiplex PCR. Among more than 85,000 clones listed, 70% to 90% were seen once. The material sequenced was peripheral blood. Source of these receptors: a woman aged 80 or over with acute or convalescent COVID-19. Each CDR3 is given with its conserved first and last residue. The D gene is left open where the match is weak. Clone size is given for some rows only: seen once, a few or many times, or a class if the clone is expanded.

few	NA	TRBV30	TRBJ1-5	CAWSVQGPQPQHF	TGTGCCTGGAGTGTACAGGGCCCTCAGCCCCAGCATTTT
NA	TRBD2	TRBV5-1	TRBJ2-2	CASSLAAGDVGGELFF	TGCGCCAGCAGCTTGGCTGCGGGAGACGTGGGCGGGGAGCTGTTTTTT
NA	NA	TRBV18	TRBJ1-4	CASSPLGAQSNEKLFF	TGTGCCAGCTCACCATTGGGGGCGCAAAGTAATGAAAAACTGTTTTTT
NA	TRBD2	TRBV5-4	TRBJ2-5	CASSSKTSGLETQYF	TGTGCCAGCAGCTCGAAGACTAGCGGGTTAGAGACCCAGTACTTC
NA	TRBD1	TRBV11-2	TRBJ1-6	CASSLDRGQGWSPLHF	TGTGCCAGCAGCTTAGATCGTGGACAGGGATGGTCACCCCTCCACTTT
NA	NA	TRBV28	TRBJ1-1	CATKPGQNTEAFF	TGTGCAACAAAACCGGGACAGAACACTGAAGCTTTCTTT
NA	NA	TRBV11-2	TRBJ1-1	CATRRVDTEAFF	TGTGCCACCAGGAGGGTCGACACTGAAGCTTTCTTT
NA	NA	TRBV5-1	TRBJ2-1	CASSILDSDNEQFF	TGCGCCAGCAGCATCCTTGACAGCGACAATGAGCAGTTCTTC
NA	TRBD1	TRBV5-1	TRBJ1-2	CASSLGGQDYGYTF	TGCGCCAGCAGCTTGGGAGGACAGGACTATGGCTACACCTTC
NA	TRBD2	TRBV6-5	TRBJ2-1	CASNQLAGTNNEQFF	TGTGCCAGCAACCAACTAGCGGGGACCAACAATGAGCAGTTCTTC
NA	TRBD1	TRBV5-1	TRBJ1-3	CASSLTGVGNTIYF	TGCGCCAGCAGCTTGACAGGGGTTGGAAACACCATATATTTT
NA	NA	TRBV28	TRBJ1-2	CASSSPGWAGYYGYTF	TGTGCCAGCAGTTCTCCCGGCTGGGCAGGGTACTATGGCTACACCTTC
NA	TRBD2	TRBV7-2	TRBJ2-1	CASSEPSGRANEQFF	TGTGCCAGCAGCGAGCCTAGCGGGAGGGCCAATGAGCAGTTCTTC
once	TRBD2	TRBV4-1	TRBJ2-7	CASSQDSGSSSYEQYF	TGCGCCAGCAGCCAAGATAGCGGGAGCAGCTCCTACGAGCAGTACTTC
NA	NA	TRBV5-1	TRBJ1-1	CASGRDGGFVDTEAFF	TGCGCCTCCGGGAGGGATGGGGGGTTTGTGGACACTGAAGCTTTCTTT
NA	TRBD1	TRBV11-3	TRBJ1-1	CASSRQGTTDTEAFF	TGTGCCAGCAGCCGACAGGGTACAACGGACACTGAAGCTTTCTTT
NA	NA	TRBV27	TRBJ1-1	CASSPQLSGRAEAFF	TGTGCCAGCAGTCCCCAACTTTCAGGGCGCGCTGAAGCTTTCTTT
NA	NA	TRBV4-2	TRBJ1-2	CASSQDSQADNYGYTF	TGTGCCAGCAGCCAAGATTCCCAGGCTGATAACTATGGCTACACCTTC
once	NA	TRBV30	TRBJ1-4	CAWSPVPPVEKLFF	TGTGCCTGGAGCCCGGTCCCCCCGGTGGAAAAACTGTTTTTT
NA	NA	TRBV5-1	TRBJ2-2	CASSITTGNTGELFF	TGCGCCAGCAGCATAACGACAGGGAACACCGGGGAGCTGTTTTTT
NA	NA	TRBV7-2	TRBJ2-1	CASRGLNGNEQFF	TGTGCCAGCAGGGGACTTAATGGAAATGAGCAGTTCTTC
NA	TRBD1	TRBV15	TRBJ2-1	CATSRGGQGVHEQFF	TGTGCCACCAGCAGAGGAGGACAGGGGGTACATGAGCAGTTCTTC
NA	NA	TRBV7-9	TRBJ1-2	CASSFRGTYGYTF	TGTGCCAGCAGCTTCAGGGGAACGTATGGCTACACCTTC
NA	TRBD1	TRBV6-2/TRBV6-3	TRBJ1-2	CASSSDWDRASYGYTF	TGTGCCAGCAGTTCCGACTGGGACAGGGCTTCATATGGCTACACCTTC
NA	NA	TRBV19	TRBJ2-7	CASSIDNGNYEQYF	TGTGCCAGTAGTATTGACAACGGGAACTACGAGCAGTACTTC
NA	NA	TRBV6-5	TRBJ2-7	CASSYSISQGYEQYF	TGTGCCAGCAGTTACTCCATCTCACAGGGCTACGAGCAGTACTTC
NA	TRBD2	TRBV10-3	TRBJ2-2	CAIGTSGRSGELFF	TGTGCCATCGGGACTAGCGGGAGGAGCGGGGAGCTGTTTTTT
NA	TRBD1	TRBV7-9	TRBJ2-3	CASSPRTGPEGTQYF	TGTGCCAGCAGCCCCCGGACAGGCCCCGAGGGTACGCAGTATTTT